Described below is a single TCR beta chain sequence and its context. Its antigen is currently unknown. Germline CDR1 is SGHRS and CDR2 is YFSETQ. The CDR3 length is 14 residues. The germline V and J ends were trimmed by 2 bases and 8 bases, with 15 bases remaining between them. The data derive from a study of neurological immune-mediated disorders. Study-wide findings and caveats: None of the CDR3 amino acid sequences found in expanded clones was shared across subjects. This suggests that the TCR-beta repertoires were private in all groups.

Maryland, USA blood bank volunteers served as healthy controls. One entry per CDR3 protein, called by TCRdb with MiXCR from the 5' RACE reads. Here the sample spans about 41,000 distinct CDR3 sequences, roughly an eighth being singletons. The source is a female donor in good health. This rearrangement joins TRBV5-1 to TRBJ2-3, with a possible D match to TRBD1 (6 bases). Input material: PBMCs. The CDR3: CASSFGQRAGTQYF. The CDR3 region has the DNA TGCGCCAGCAGCTTCGGACAGAGGGCAGGTACGCAGTATTTT.